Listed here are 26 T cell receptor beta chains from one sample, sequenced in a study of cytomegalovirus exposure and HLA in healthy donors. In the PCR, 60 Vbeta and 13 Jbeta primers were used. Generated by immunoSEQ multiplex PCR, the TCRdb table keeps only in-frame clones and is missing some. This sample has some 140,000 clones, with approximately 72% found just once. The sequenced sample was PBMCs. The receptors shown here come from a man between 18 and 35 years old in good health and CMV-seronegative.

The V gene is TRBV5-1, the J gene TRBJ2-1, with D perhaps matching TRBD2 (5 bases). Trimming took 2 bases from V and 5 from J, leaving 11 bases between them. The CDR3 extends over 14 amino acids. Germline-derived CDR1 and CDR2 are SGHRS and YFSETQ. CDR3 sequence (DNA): TGCGCCAGCAGCTTACTGGACTCGAACAATGAGCAGTTCTTC. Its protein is CASSLLDSNNEQFF.

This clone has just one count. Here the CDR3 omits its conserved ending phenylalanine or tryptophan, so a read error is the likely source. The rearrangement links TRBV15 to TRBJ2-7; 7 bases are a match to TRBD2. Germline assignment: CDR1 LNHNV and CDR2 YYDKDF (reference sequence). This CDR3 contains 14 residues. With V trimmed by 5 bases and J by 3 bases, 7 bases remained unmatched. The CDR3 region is CATSFLRGDYEQYL. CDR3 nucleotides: TGTGCCACCAGCTTCCTCCGGGGGGACTACGAGCAGTACCTC.

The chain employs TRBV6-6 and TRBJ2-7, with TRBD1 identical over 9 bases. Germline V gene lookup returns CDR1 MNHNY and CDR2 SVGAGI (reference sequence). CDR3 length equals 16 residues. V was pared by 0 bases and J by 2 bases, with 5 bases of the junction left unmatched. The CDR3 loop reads CASSYSGTGSTYEQYF. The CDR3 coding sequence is TGTGCCAGCAGTTACTCCGGGACAGGGTCAACCTACGAGCAGTACTTC.

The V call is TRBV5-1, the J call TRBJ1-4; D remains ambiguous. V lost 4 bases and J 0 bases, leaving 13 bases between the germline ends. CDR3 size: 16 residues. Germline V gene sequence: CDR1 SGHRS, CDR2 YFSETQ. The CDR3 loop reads CASSPGYSATNEKLFF. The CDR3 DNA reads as TGCGCCAGCAGCCCTGGATACAGTGCAACTAATGAAAAACTGTTTTTT.

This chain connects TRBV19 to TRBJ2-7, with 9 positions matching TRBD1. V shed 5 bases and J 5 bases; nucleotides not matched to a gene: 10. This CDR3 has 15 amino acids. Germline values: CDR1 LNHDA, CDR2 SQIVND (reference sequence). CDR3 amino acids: CASSVTGTGSHEQYF. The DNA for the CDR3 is TGTGCCAGTAGTGTTACCGGGACAGGGTCCCACGAGCAGTACTTC.

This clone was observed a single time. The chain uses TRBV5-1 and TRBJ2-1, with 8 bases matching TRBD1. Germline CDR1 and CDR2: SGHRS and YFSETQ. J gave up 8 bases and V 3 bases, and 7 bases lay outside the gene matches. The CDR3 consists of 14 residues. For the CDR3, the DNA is TGCGCCAGCAGCTCCGGACAGGGTATCGATGAGCAGTTCTTC. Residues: CASSSGQGIDEQFF.

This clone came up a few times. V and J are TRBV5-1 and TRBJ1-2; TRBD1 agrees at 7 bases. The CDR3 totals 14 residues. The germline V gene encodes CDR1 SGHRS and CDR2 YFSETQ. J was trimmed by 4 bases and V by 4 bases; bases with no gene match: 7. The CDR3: CASSVDREAYGYTF. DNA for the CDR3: TGCGCCAGCAGCGTAGACAGGGAGGCCTATGGCTACACCTTC.

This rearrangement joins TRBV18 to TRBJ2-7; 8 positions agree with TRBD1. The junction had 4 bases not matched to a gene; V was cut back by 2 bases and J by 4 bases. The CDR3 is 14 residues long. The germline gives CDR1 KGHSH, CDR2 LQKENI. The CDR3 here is CASSPYRGNYEQYF. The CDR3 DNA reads TGTGCCAGCTCACCATACAGGGGGAATTACGAGCAGTACTTC.

CDR3: CASRPEGTGVHGYTF. In DNA, the CDR3 is TGTGCCAGTAGACCAGAAGGGACAGGAGTCCATGGCTACACCTTC. The chain combines TRBV19 with TRBJ1-2; 8 nucleotides agree with TRBD1. This CDR3 comprises 15 residues. Germline trimming cut 6 bases from V and 6 bases from J; bases unmatched to any gene: 12. Germline V gives CDR1 LNHDA, CDR2 SQIVND (reference sequence).

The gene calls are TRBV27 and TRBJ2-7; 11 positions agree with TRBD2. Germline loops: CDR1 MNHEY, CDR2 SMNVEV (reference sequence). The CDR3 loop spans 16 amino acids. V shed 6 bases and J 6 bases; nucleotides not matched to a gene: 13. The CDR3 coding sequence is TGTGCCAGCAGAAAATTTGGGACTAGCGGACACCTCGAGCAGTACTTC. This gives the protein CASRKFGTSGHLEQYF.

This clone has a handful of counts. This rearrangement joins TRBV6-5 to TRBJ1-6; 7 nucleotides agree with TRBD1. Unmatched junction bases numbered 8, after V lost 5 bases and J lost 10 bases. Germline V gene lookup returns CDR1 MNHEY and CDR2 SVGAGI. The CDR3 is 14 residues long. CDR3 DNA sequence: TGTGCCAGCAGTGTACAGGGGTCGGAATCACCCCTCCACTTT. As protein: CASSVQGSESPLHF.

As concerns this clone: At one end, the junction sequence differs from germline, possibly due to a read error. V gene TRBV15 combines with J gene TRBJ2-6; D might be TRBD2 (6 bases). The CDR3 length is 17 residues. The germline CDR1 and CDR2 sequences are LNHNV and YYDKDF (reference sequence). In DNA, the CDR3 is TGTGCCACCAGCACCGGGACTGACTACTCTGGGGCCAACGGCCTGACTTTC. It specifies CATSTGTDYSGANGLTF.

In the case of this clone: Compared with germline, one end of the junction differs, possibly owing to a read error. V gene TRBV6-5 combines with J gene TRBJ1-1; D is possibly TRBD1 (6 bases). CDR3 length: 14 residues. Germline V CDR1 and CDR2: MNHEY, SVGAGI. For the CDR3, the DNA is TGTGCCAGCAGCCGCGAGGGGGGGTTCACTCAAGCTTTCTTT. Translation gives CASSREGGFTQAFF.

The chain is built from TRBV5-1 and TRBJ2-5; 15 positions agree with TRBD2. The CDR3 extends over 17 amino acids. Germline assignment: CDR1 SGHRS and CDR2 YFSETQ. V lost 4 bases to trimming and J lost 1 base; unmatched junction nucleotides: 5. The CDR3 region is CASSTGTSGGLQETQYF. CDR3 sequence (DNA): TGCGCCAGCAGCACGGGGACTAGCGGGGGGCTCCAAGAGACCCAGTACTTC.

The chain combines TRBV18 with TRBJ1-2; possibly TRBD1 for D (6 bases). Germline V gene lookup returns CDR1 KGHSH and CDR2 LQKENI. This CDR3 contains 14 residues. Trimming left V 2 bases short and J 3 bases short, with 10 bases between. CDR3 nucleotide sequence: TGTGCCAGCTCACCAGGGGCAGGGGACTATGGCTACACCTTC. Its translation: CASSPGAGDYGYTF.

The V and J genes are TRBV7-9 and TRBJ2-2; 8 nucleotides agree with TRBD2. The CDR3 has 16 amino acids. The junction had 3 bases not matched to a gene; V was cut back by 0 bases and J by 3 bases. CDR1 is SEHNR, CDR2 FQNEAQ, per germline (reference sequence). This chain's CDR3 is CASSLARGGYTGELFF. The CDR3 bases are TGTGCCAGCAGCTTAGCACGGGGGGGATACACCGGGGAGCTGTTTTTT.

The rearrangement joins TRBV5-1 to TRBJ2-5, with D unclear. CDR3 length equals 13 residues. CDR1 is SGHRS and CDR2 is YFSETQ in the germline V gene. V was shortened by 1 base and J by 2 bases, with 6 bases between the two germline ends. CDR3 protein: CASSLISQETQYF. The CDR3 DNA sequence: TGCGCCAGCAGCTTGATTTCTCAAGAGACCCAGTACTTC.

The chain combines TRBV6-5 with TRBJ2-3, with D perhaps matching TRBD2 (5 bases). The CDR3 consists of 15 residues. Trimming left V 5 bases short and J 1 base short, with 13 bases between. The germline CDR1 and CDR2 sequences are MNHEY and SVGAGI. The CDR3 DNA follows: TGTGCCAGCAGTCCCCCCGGGGTCCGCACAGATACGCAGTATTTT. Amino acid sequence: CASSPPGVRTDTQYF.

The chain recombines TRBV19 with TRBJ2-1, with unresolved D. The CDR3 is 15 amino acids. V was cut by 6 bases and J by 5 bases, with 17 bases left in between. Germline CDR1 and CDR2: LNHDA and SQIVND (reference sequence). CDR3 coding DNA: TGTGCCAGTAGACCCCAAGATGACAAACACAATGAGCAGTTCTTC. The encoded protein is CASRPQDDKHNEQFF.

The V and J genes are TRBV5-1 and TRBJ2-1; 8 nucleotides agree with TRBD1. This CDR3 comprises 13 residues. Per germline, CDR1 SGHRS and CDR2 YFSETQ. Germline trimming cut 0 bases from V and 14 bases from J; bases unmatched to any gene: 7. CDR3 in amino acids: CASSLEWTGRKFF. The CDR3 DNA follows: TGCGCCAGCAGCTTGGAGTGGACAGGGCGAAAGTTCTTC.

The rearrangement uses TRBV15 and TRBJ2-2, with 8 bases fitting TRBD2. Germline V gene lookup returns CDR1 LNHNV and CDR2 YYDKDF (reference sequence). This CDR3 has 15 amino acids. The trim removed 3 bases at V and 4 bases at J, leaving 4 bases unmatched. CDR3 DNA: TGTGCCACCAGCAGCGGCGGGGGGTTCACCGGGGAGCTGTTTTTT. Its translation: CATSSGGGFTGELFF.

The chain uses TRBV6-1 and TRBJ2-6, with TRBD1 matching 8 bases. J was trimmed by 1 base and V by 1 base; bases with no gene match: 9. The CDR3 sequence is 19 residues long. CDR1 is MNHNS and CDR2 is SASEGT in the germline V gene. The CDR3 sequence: CASSEGGAGGSSGANVLTF. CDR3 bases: TGTGCCAGCAGTGAAGGGGGGGCAGGGGGCTCGTCTGGGGCCAACGTCCTGACTTTC.

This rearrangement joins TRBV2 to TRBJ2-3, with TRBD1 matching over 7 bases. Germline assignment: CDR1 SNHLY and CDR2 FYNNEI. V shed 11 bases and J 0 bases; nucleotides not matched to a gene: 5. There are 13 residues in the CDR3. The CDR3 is CAGKQGSTDTQYF. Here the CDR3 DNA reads TGTGCCGGGAAACAGGGGAGCACAGATACGCAGTATTTT.

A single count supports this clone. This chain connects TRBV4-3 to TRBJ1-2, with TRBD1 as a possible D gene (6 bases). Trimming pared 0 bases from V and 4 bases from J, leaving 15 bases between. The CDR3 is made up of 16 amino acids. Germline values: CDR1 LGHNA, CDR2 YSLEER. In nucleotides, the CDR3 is TGCGCCAGCAGCCAAGATCGGCAGGGGTGGGGCTATGGCTACACCTTC. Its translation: CASSQDRQGWGYGYTF.

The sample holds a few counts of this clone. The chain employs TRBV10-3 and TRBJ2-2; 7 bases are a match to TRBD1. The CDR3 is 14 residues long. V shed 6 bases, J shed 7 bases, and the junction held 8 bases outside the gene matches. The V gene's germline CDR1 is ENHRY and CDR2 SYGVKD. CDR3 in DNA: TGTGCCATCAGGGCCGGGACAGATAACGGGGAGCTGTTTTTT. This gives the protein CAIRAGTDNGELFF.

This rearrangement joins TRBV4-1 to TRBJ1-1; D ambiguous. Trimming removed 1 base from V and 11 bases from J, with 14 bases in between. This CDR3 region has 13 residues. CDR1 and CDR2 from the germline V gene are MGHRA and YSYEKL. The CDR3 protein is CASSQVKFSRAFF. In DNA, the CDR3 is TGCGCCAGCAGCCAAGTTAAGTTTTCCCGGGCTTTCTTT.